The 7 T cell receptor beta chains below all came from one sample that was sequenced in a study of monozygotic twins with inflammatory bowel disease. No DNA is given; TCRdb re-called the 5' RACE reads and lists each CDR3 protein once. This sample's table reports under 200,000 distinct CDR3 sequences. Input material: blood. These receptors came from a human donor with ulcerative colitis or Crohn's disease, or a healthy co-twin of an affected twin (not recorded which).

The CDR3 sequence is CASSQDTPSGNQYF. This chain links TRBV28 with TRBJ2-5; absent DNA, TCRdb's TRBD1 call cannot be checked. The CDR3 covers 14 residues. Germline-derived CDR1 and CDR2 are MDHEN and SYDVKM.

The CDR3 sequence: CASTMGVSKEGYTF. The J gene is TRBJ1-2, the V gene TRBV28; TCRdb lists TRBD1, though no DNA is available to test this call. The CDR3 is 14 amino acids. Germline CDR1 is MDHEN and CDR2 is SYDVKM.

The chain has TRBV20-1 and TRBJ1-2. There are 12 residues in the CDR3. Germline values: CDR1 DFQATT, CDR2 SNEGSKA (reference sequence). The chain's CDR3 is CSARDGYYGYTF.

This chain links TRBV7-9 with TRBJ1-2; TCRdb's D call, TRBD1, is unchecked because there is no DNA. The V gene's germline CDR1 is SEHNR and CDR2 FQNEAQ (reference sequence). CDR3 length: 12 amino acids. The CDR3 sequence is CASSLRGDGYTF.

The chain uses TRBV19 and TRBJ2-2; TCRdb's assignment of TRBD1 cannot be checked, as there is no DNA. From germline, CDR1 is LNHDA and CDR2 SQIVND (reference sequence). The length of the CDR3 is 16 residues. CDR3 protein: CASSSQGAPSTGELFF. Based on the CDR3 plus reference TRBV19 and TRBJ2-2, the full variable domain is DGGITQSPKYLFRKEGQNVTLSCEQNLNHDAMYWYRQDPGQGLRLIYYSQIVNDFQKGDIAEGYSVSREKKESFPLTVTSAQKNPTAFYLCASSSQGAPSTGELFFGEGSRLTVL.

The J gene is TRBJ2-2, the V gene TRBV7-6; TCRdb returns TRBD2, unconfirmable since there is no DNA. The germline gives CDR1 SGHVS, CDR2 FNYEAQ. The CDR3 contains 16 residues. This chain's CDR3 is CASSLLSGTGTGELFF. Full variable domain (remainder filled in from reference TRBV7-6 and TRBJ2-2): GAGVSQSPRYKVTKRGQDVALRCDPISGHVSLYWYRQALGQGPEFLTYFNYEAQQDKSGLPNDRFSAERPEGSISTLTIQRTEQRDSAMYRCASSLLSGTGTGELFFGEGSRLTVL.

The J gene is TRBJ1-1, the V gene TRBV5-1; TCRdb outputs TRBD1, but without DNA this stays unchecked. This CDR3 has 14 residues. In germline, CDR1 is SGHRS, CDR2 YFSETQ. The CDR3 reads CASSLAAGKLAAFF.